The rows below give T cell receptor beta chains drawn from one sample of a study of blood T cell repertoires in COVID-19. Produced via immunoSEQ multiplex PCR; TCRdb's table is partial and in-frame only. The data show around 88,000 clones, over 70% seen once. The sample was peripheral blood. These receptors originate from a woman over 75 with acute or convalescent COVID-19. Both conserved end residues are part of each CDR3. The D gene is left open where the match is weak.

J gene | D gene | V gene | CDR3 protein | CDR3 DNA
TRBJ2-2 | TRBD1 | TRBV6-2/TRBV6-3 | CASSWTGGLTGELFF | TGTGCCAGCAGTTGGACAGGGGGCTTGACCGGGGAGCTGTTTTTT
TRBJ2-7 | TRBD1 | TRBV20-1 | CSASWPTGVHEQYF | TGCAGTGCTAGTTGGCCCACAGGGGTCCACGAGCAGTACTTC
TRBJ1-2 | TRBD1 | TRBV28 | CASSSQQGARGYTF | TGTGCCAGCAGTTCCCAACAGGGGGCGCGGGGCTACACCTTC
TRBJ2-1 | - | TRBV5-6 | CASNSRRPMSNEQFF | TGTGCCAGCAACAGCAGGAGGCCAATGTCAAATGAGCAGTTCTTC
TRBJ1-6 | TRBD1 | TRBV7-8 | CASSRQGNSPLHF | TGTGCCAGCAGCCGACAGGGGAATTCACCCCTCCACTTT
TRBJ2-7 | - | TRBV7-2 | CASSLDHSSYEQYF | TGTGCCAGCAGCTTAGATCACAGTTCCTACGAGCAGTACTTC
TRBJ1-2 | TRBD1 | TRBV6-2/TRBV6-3 | CASSLDRGNYGYTF | TGTGCCAGCAGTTTGGACAGGGGAAACTATGGCTACACCTTC
TRBJ2-5 | TRBD1 | TRBV6-5 | CASSRHRDRETQYF | TGTGCCAGCAGTAGGCACCGGGACAGAGAGACCCAGTACTTC
TRBJ1-6 | - | TRBV6-6 | CASSPEGGVSNSPLHF | TGTGCCAGCAGCCCAGAGGGGGGGGTGAGTAATTCACCCCTCCACTTT
TRBJ1-1 | - | TRBV10-3 | CATGGNTEAFF | TGTGCCACGGGAGGGAACACTGAAGCTTTCTTT
TRBJ2-5 | - | TRBV7-8 | CASSLKGSVGRETQYF | TGTGCCAGCAGCTTAAAAGGGAGCGTCGGCCGGGAGACCCAGTACTTC
TRBJ2-5 | TRBD2 | TRBV11-2 | CASSLGAGFQETQYF | TGTGCCAGCAGCTTAGGAGCGGGGTTCCAAGAGACCCAGTACTTC
TRBJ2-5 | TRBD2 | TRBV28 | CASSPPRGGRGTQYF | TGTGCCAGCAGTCCCCCCCGCGGGGGGAGGGGGACCCAGTACTTC
TRBJ1-2 | - | TRBV5-1 | CASSWGPQGIANYGYTF | TGCGCCAGCAGCTGGGGACCCCAGGGGATAGCTAACTATGGCTACACCTTC